This record concerns one T cell receptor beta chain sequence. Antigen unknown. Sequence at one end of the junction differs from germline and may be a read error. Per germline, CDR1 KGHSH and CDR2 LQKENI. This CDR3 spans 15 amino acids. The sample comes from a study of shared clonotypes between healthy human individuals. Findings of the study overall: Clonotypes shared by all four sorted-subset donors had higher generation probabilities than non-shared clonotypes. Compared with memory subsets, naive subsets generally had larger estimated richness.

Samples underwent the assay at deep level. Sequencing was performed with immunoSEQ multiplex PCR; in TCRdb, only in-frame clones are kept and a portion is missing. Of roughly 2,300,000 clones detected, 85% to 95% appear once; the ten largest clones hold around 0.35%. The receptor comes from a man younger than 35 in good health. Some clones in this sample may be carry-over from other donors' samples. The gene calls are TRBV18 and TRBJ1-1; perhaps TRBD1 as D (5 bases). Sequencing was carried out using naive CD4+ T cells from PBMCs. Subset indicated: CD45RA+ positively selected. CDR3: CASTPQGGSGTEAFF. The DNA of the CDR3 is TGTGCCAGCACACCGCAGGGAGGTTCGGGGACTGAAGCTTTCTTT.